This paragraph covers one T cell receptor (beta chain) sequence. Its antigen is still unknown. This entry comes from a study of response to subunit inactivated influenza vaccine. Study-wide results and limits: The authors put forward the suggestion that each seasonal influenza vaccination may bring in only a limited number of new T cells.

TCRdb reprocessed the RT-PCR reads via MiXCR and lists one record per CDR3 protein. The sample records hundreds of thousands of distinct CDR3 sequences, roughly 13% being singletons. Germline V gives CDR1 DFQATT, CDR2 SNEGSKA (reference sequence). Trimming removed 7 bases at V and 4 bases at J, with 13 bases between. The CDR3 runs 12 residues. The sample consisted of PBMCs from blood, taken roughly 46 days after vaccination. This chain connects TRBV20-1 to TRBJ2-5, with no clear D. This receptor was obtained from a man aged 50-60 years who received an inactivated influenza vaccine. The CDR3 protein is CSGLLVGETQYF. DNA for the CDR3: TGCAGTGGACTTTTAGTCGGAGAGACCCAGTACTTC.